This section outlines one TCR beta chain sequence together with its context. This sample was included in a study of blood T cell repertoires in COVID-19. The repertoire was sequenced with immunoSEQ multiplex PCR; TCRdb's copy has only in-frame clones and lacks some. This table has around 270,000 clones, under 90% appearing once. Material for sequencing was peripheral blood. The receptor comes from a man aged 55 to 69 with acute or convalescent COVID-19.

CDR3 protein: CASSRSGQGNTIYF. The CDR3 DNA sequence: TGTGCCAGCAGCCGGAGCGGACAGGGAAACACCATATATTTT. The V gene is TRBV3-1 (or the pseudogene TRBV3-2), the J gene TRBJ1-3; TRBD1 is a possible D gene (6 bases). Germline loops: CDR1 LGHDT, CDR2 YNNKEL (reference sequence). V lost 4 bases, J lost 4 bases, and 11 bases lay in between. The CDR3 has 14 amino acids.